The 9 T cell receptor beta chains below all came from one sample that was sequenced in a study of T cells in Graves' hyperthyroidism and ophthalmopathy. RNA transcripts were the template for amplifying TCR beta CDR3 regions. During a first-round RT-PCR of the TCR CDR3, the HTBI primer set was used. TCRdb redid the calling of the multiplex PCR reads with MiXCR, one entry per CDR3 protein. The repertoire includes about 400,000 distinct CDR3 sequences, about a sixth of them detected once, and 25% to 30% sits in the top ten. Sequencing used blood. These receptors all stem from a young woman with Graves' hyperthyroidism that later progressed to Graves' ophthalmopathy.

This clonotype was detected a few times. The gene calls are TRBV19 and TRBJ2-2, with D unclear. V lost 6 bases and J 0 bases, leaving 14 bases between the germline ends. CDR1 is LNHDA and CDR2 is SQIVND in the germline V gene (reference sequence). This CDR3 is built from 16 residues. CDR3 nucleotides: TGTGCCAGTAGCCATTTCACCCACCCGAACACCGGGGAGCTGTTTTTT. It codes for CASSHFTHPNTGELFF.

This clonotype was recorded at least ten times. The chain is built from TRBV28 and TRBJ1-1, with unresolved D. V was trimmed by 7 bases and J by 1 base, leaving 13 bases between them. The CDR3 runs 14 residues. CDR1 MDHEN and CDR2 SYDVKM come from the germline V gene. The CDR3 DNA is TGTGCCAGCACCCCGGGGTACCCGAACACTGAAGCTTTCTTT. Residues: CASTPGYPNTEAFF.

This clonotype was counted between two and nine times. The V and J genes are TRBV14 and TRBJ2-7; 9 bases are shared with TRBD2. J was trimmed by 3 bases and V by 2 bases; bases with no gene match: 8. The CDR3 sequence is 16 residues long. From germline, CDR1 is SGHDN and CDR2 FVKESK. CDR3 in DNA: TGTGCCAGCAGCCAAAAGCCCGGGACTAGCAGCTACGAGCAGTACTTC. It translates to CASSQKPGTSSYEQYF.

This rearrangement joins TRBV27 to TRBJ2-1; possibly TRBD1 for D (6 bases). V was pared by 1 base and J by 9 bases, with 13 bases between. This CDR3 has 14 residues. Germline values: CDR1 MNHEY, CDR2 SMNVEV (reference sequence). The CDR3: CASSLLSLGGEQFF. The CDR3 bases are TGTGCCAGCAGTTTATTGTCCTTAGGGGGTGAGCAGTTCTTC.

This clonotype was observed many times. The chain joins TRBV29-1 to TRBJ2-3; 9 positions match TRBD1. J was trimmed by 2 bases and V by 6 bases; bases with no gene match: 15. This CDR3 is built from 17 residues. The germline gives CDR1 SQVTM, CDR2 ANQGSEA. This chain's CDR3 is CSVWGMPGQGTTDTQYF. CDR3 in DNA: TGCAGCGTATGGGGAATGCCGGGACAGGGAACCACAGATACGCAGTATTTT.

This clonotype was seen many times. The rearrangement uses TRBV29-1 and TRBJ1-1; 9 nucleotides agree with TRBD1. The J segment lost 4 bases and the V segment lost 0 bases, leaving 6 bases of the junction unmatched. CDR1 SQVTM and CDR2 ANQGSEA come from the germline V gene. The CDR3 is 15 residues long. The CDR3 DNA follows: TGCAGCGTTGAAGAAGGGCACAGGGGGCCCACTGAAGCTTTCTTT. It yields the protein CSVEEGHRGPTEAFF. Based on the CDR3 plus reference TRBV29-1 and TRBJ1-1, the full variable domain is SAVISQKPSRDICQRGTSLTIQCQVDSQVTMMFWYRQQPGQSLTLIATANQGSEATYESGFVIDKFPISRPNLTFSTLTVSNMSPEDSSIYLCSVEEGHRGPTEAFFGQGTRLTVV.

The table lists this clonotype with many counts. The chain combines TRBV3-1 with TRBJ2-1, with 9 positions matching TRBD2. The CDR3 extends over 16 amino acids. Germline loops: CDR1 LGHDT, CDR2 YNNKEL (reference sequence). V was pared by 5 bases and J by 5 bases, with 10 bases of the junction left unmatched. CDR3 bases: TGTGCCAGCAGCGCACGGGCGGGAGGGGGAAACAATGAGCAGTTCTTC. It encodes CASSARAGGGNNEQFF.

Ten or more counts support this clonotype. The chain links TRBV2 to TRBJ1-3, with D uncertain. CDR3 length: 15 amino acids. CDR1 and CDR2 from the germline V gene are SNHLY and FYNNEI. Trimming took off 1 base at V and 0 bases at J, with 7 bases between the two ends. This CDR3 reads CASSEGRLSGNTIYF. For the CDR3, the DNA is TGTGCCAGCAGTGAAGGTAGACTCTCTGGAAACACCATATATTTT.

The V gene is TRBV10-2, the J gene TRBJ2-7; D not certain. Germline V gene data show CDR1 as WSHSY and CDR2 as SAAADI. Trimming pared 0 bases from V and 0 bases from J, leaving 12 bases between. The CDR3 length is 16 residues. CDR3: CASSESAPPLSYEQYF. The CDR3 DNA follows: TGCGCCAGCAGTGAGTCGGCACCACCCCTCTCCTACGAGCAGTACTTC.